This TCR beta chain stems from a study of T cells in Graves' hyperthyroidism and ophthalmopathy. RNA transcripts gave rise to amplified TCR beta CDR3 regions. HTBI primers were the set used in a first-round RT-PCR of the TCR CDR3. TCRdb recomputed calls from the multiplex PCR reads with MiXCR, one row per CDR3 protein. The data contain some 500,000 distinct CDR3 sequences, under 15% of them singletons. From germline, CDR1 is SGDLS and CDR2 YYNGEE. The CDR3 loop spans 14 amino acids. V was shortened by 3 bases and J by 8 bases, with 15 bases between the two germline ends. This clonotype was seen only a few times.

The clonotype comes from a woman between 18 and 29 years old with Graves' hyperthyroidism. Sequences were obtained from blood. The chain carries TRBV9 and TRBJ2-4, with D tentatively TRBD1 or TRBD2 (7 bases each). In DNA form, the CDR3 reads TGTGCCAGCAGCGACCAGGGGGGGAATGACATTCAGTACTTC. Its protein product is CASSDQGGNDIQYF.